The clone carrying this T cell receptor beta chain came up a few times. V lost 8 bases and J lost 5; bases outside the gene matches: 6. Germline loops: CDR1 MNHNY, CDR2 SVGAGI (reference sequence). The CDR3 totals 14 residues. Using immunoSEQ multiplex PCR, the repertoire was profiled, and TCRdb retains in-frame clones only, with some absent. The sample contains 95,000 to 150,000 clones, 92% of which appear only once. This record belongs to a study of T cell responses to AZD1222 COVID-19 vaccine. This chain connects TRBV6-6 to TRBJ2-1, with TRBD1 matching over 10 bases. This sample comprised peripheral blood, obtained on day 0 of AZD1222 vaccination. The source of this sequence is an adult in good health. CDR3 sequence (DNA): TGTGCCAGCGATCGGGACAGGGGTAACAATGAGCAGTTCTTC. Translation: CASDRDRGNNEQFF.